This T cell receptor beta chain was sequenced in a study of low-dose radiotherapy and immunotherapy resistance in tumors. Time point denoted: after trial treatment. Specified treatment: LDRT plus nivolumab, ipilimumab, low-dose cyclophosphamide and aspirin (RACIN trial). TRAV- and TRBV-specific primers, spanning alpha and beta chains, primed first-strand cDNA. The TCRs were subjected to amplification over around 19 PCR cycles employing a constant-region primer in conjunction with a V-primer adapter. TCRdb re-analysed the reads in MiXCR, keeping a single row per CDR3 protein. This sample has about 58,000 distinct CDR3 sequences, with about a quarter found just once. The CDR3 runs 14 residues. Deletions cut 6 bases from V and 10 bases from J, with 19 bases between. Germline CDR1 and CDR2: LNHDA and SQIVND (reference sequence). A word on this clonotype: A single base separates this from a much larger clone, so it may be a read error.

Sequenced here: PBMCs, sampled after low-dose radiotherapy plus immunotherapy. The V and J genes are TRBV19 and TRBJ2-1; possible D gene TRBD2, 6 bases. The receptor was derived from a male donor with prostate cancer. The CDR3 spells CASSSRDFPYEQFF. DNA of the CDR3: TGTGCCAGTAGCAGCCGGGACTTCCCCTACGAGCAGTTCTTC. The variable domain in full, completed from reference TRBV19 and TRBJ2-1, reads DGGITQSPKYLFRKEGQNVTLSCEQNLNHDAMYWYRQDPGQGLRLIYYSQIVNDFQKGDIAEGYSVSREKKESFPLTVTSAQKNPTAFYLCASSSRDFPYEQFFGPGTRLTVL.